Below are 20 T cell receptor beta chains sequenced from a single sample in a study of blood T cells in healthy people across ages. Sample-barcoded 5' priming and a J-beta primer mix drove a second PCR of roughly 6 to 12 cycles. TCRdb processed the 5' RACE reads anew with MiXCR; each CDR3 protein has one entry. The sample includes 1.5 million to 2 million distinct CDR3 sequences, more than 35% seen only once; the top ten take about 21%. The specimen sequenced was blood. The receptors were gathered from a human donor in good health.

V is TRBV12-3 or TRBV12-4 and J is TRBJ1-2; D is ambiguous. The CDR3 contains 14 residues. V shed 0 bases and J shed 8 bases, with 13 bases lying between them. The CDR3, as DNA: TGTGCCAGCAGTTTAGCGTTGTGGCGCCCAGGCTACACCTTC. The encoded protein is CASSLALWRPGYTF.

V usage is TRBV10-3 and J usage is TRBJ2-7; 11 nucleotides align to TRBD1. V trimming: 3 bases; J trimming: 5 bases; junction bases outside the gene matches: 6. Per germline, CDR1 ENHRY and CDR2 SYGVKD. The CDR3 covers 15 residues. The CDR3 protein is CAISDLDRGPHEQYF. CDR3 sequence (DNA): TGTGCCATCAGTGACTTGGACAGGGGGCCTCACGAGCAGTACTTC.

This clonotype was seen ten or more times. The genes are TRBV24-1 and TRBJ2-7; perhaps TRBD1 as D (6 bases). Trimming removed 4 bases from V and 5 bases from J, with 20 bases in between. CDR1 is KGHDR and CDR2 is SFDVKD in the germline V gene. This CDR3 region has 16 residues. This chain's CDR3 is CATSDPARGASHEQYF. CDR3 DNA sequence: TGTGCCACCAGTGACCCCGCCAGGGGCGCGTCCCACGAGCAGTACTTC.

This chain uses TRBV18 with TRBJ2-5, with D tentatively TRBD2 (6 bases). Trimming pared 2 bases from V and 5 bases from J, leaving 12 bases between. CDR3 size: 14 residues. Germline assignment: CDR1 KGHSH and CDR2 LQKENI. DNA for the CDR3: TGTGCCAGCTCACCAGTCCAGCGGGTGGAGACCCAGTACTTC. This codes for CASSPVQRVETQYF.

The chain has TRBV5-6 and TRBJ2-7, with TRBD2 as a possible D gene (7 bases). CDR3 size: 15 residues. Germline-derived CDR1 and CDR2 are SGHDT and YYEEEE. The V end lost 0 bases, the J end lost 3 bases, and 13 bases lay between the germline ends. CDR3 bases: TGTGCCAGCAGCTTGGCCCCGAGGGGGGGCTACGAGCAGTACTTC. Its protein is CASSLAPRGGYEQYF.

The rearrangement joins TRBV12-3 or TRBV12-4 to TRBJ2-5; D is possibly TRBD1 (6 bases). The CDR3 is made up of 13 amino acids. Trimming removed 0 bases at V and 11 bases at J, with 13 bases between. The CDR3 protein is CASSLAVWTEQYF. As DNA, the CDR3 is TGTGCCAGCAGTTTAGCCGTCTGGACAGAGCAGTACTTC.

The rearrangement uses TRBV12-3 or TRBV12-4 and TRBJ2-7; D is possibly TRBD2 (5 bases). This CDR3 region has 14 residues. Between the trimmed V and J ends, which lost 6 bases and 3 bases, there was a span of 15 bases. The CDR3 bases are TGTGCCAGCAGAGCGGCCGGAGGAATCTACGAGCAGTACTTC. Its translation: CASRAAGGIYEQYF.

The chain carries TRBV12-3 or TRBV12-4 and TRBJ2-5, with D possibly matching TRBD1 (6 bases). The J call may be faulty, since TRBJ2-7 better matches the DNA end. The CDR3 totals 15 residues. DNA of the CDR3: TGTGCCAGCAGTTTAGGACTGGACAGCCTCTACGAGCAGTACTTC. Its translation: CASSLGLDSLYEQYF.

This chain uses TRBV6-6 with TRBJ1-4; tentative D call: TRBD1 (5 bases). This CDR3 contains 15 residues. CDR1 is MNHNY, CDR2 SVGAGI, per germline (reference sequence). The V gene lost 3 bases and the J gene lost 4 bases, with 12 bases spanning the gap. CDR3 DNA: TGTGCCAGCAGTTATTGGGACTTACGTAATGAAAAACTGTTTTTT. Protein sequence: CASSYWDLRNEKLFF.

V and J are TRBV2 and TRBJ2-4, with no clear D. The germline V gene encodes CDR1 SNHLY and CDR2 FYNNEI. V shed 1 base and J shed 1 base, with 11 bases lying between them. This CDR3 spans 16 amino acids. DNA for the CDR3: TGTGCCAGCAGTGAAGATAAGGGTCGGGCCAAAAACATTCAGTACTTC. This sequence encodes CASSEDKGRAKNIQYF.

In this sample, this clonotype turned up a few times. This chain uses TRBV10-3 with TRBJ1-5; 10 nucleotides match TRBD1. The germline gives CDR1 ENHRY, CDR2 SYGVKD. This CDR3 region has 15 residues. V shed 0 bases, J shed 6 bases, and the junction held 2 bases outside the gene matches. CDR3 bases: TGTGCCATCAGTGAGTCCAGGGACAGGGGTCAGCCCCAGCATTTT. This sequence encodes CAISESRDRGQPQHF.

The rearrangement joins TRBV2 to TRBJ2-2; TRBD2 matches 12 bases. This CDR3 is built from 15 residues. Per germline, CDR1 SNHLY and CDR2 FYNNEI. Trimming at V came to 6 bases and at J to 5 bases, leaving 4 bases not matched to a gene. CDR3 in amino acids: CASSVGLAGTGELFF. CDR3 nucleotide sequence: TGTGCCAGCAGCGTGGGACTAGCGGGTACCGGGGAGCTGTTTTTT. Supplemented by reference TRBV2 and TRBJ2-2, the full variable domain reads EPEVTQTPSHQVTQMGQEVILRCVPISNHLYFYWYRQILGQKVEFLVSFYNNEISEKSEIFDDQFSVERPDGSNFTLKIRSTKLEDSAMYFCASSVGLAGTGELFFGEGSRLTVL.

The J gene is TRBJ2-5, the V gene TRBV4-3; 15 bases agree with TRBD2. Per germline, CDR1 LGHNA and CDR2 YSLEER. Trimming removed 1 base from V and 0 bases from J; junction bases left unmatched: 6. The CDR3 spans 19 residues. The chain's CDR3 is CASSQGWTSGGGYQETQYF. CDR3 DNA sequence: TGCGCCAGCAGCCAAGGTTGGACTAGCGGGGGGGGGTACCAAGAGACCCAGTACTTC.

CDR3 protein: CASSDSPGQGNYEQYF. The CDR3 DNA reads TGTGCCAGCAGCGACTCTCCGGGACAGGGAAACTACGAGCAGTACTTC. This rearrangement joins TRBV28 to TRBJ2-7; 9 bases fit TRBD1. V shed 6 bases, J shed 3 bases, and the junction held 12 bases outside the gene matches. Germline CDR1 MDHEN, CDR2 SYDVKM. There are 16 residues in the CDR3.

This clonotype was seen a handful of times. The chain combines TRBV5-1 with TRBJ1-2; D call uncertain. The CDR3 runs 14 residues. Trimming left V 4 bases short and J 3 bases short, with 13 bases between. Looked up from germline, CDR1 is SGHRS and CDR2 is YFSETQ. The CDR3 region has the DNA TGCGCCAGCAGCAGTGCCCCCCTGGACTATGGCTACACCTTC. This gives the protein CASSSAPLDYGYTF.

The chain is built from TRBV6-5 and TRBJ1-2; D gene unclear. Looked up from germline, CDR1 is MNHEY and CDR2 is SVGAGI. Trimming took off 6 bases at V and 6 bases at J, with 5 bases between the two ends. This CDR3 has 10 residues. In nucleotides, the CDR3 is TGTGCCAGCAGAAACCATGGCTACACCTTC. It is translated as CASRNHGYTF.

This clonotype was detected a few times. The chain uses TRBV20-1 and TRBJ2-7; D perhaps matches TRBD2 (6 bases). V was trimmed by 3 bases and J by 0 bases, leaving 18 bases between them. The CDR3 is 16 residues long. CDR1 and CDR2 from the germline V gene are DFQATT and SNEGSKA (reference sequence). The CDR3 loop reads CSASVFRGLTSYEQYF. The CDR3, as DNA: TGCAGTGCTAGTGTTTTCCGGGGACTCACCTCCTACGAGCAGTACTTC.

This rearrangement joins TRBV7-8 to TRBJ1-4; no clear D gene. This CDR3 contains 18 residues. The germline CDR1 and CDR2 sequences are SGHVS and FQNEAQ. With 4 bases removed from V and 0 bases from J, the gap between germline ends came to 18 bases. The CDR3 region has the DNA TGTGCCAGCAGCTCTAAGAACCCCCAGAGAGCAACTAATGAAAAACTGTTTTTT. This codes for CASSSKNPQRATNEKLFF.

Note on this clonotype: A read error may account for a junction end that differs from germline. The chain carries TRBV3-1 and TRBJ2-5; TRBD1 matches 8 bases. CDR3 size: 14 residues. In germline, CDR1 is LGHDT, CDR2 YNNKEL (reference sequence). CDR3 amino acids: CAGSPRGLQETQYF. The CDR3 region has the DNA TGTGCCGGCAGCCCCAGGGGGCTCCAAGAGACCCAGTACTTC.

The J gene is TRBJ2-3, the V gene TRBV9; D is tentatively TRBD1 or TRBD2 (5 bases each). Germline CDR1 SGDLS, CDR2 YYNGEE. This CDR3 region has 15 residues. V lost 0 bases and J 2 bases, leaving 10 bases between the germline ends. CDR3 nucleotide sequence: TGTGCCAGCAGCGTAGTAGGGGAGAACACAGATACGCAGTATTTT. It yields the protein CASSVVGENTDTQYF.